This TCR beta chain was profiled in a study of CD8+CD57+ T cells in acquired aplastic anemia. Both TCR beta VDJ combination and CDR3 sequence profiling were carried out. Genomic DNA was the template for this profiling. One entry per CDR3 protein, called by TCRdb with MiXCR from the reads. The table shows hundreds of thousands of distinct CDR3 sequences, with approximately 70% occurring only once. Remarks on this clonotype: The conserved phenylalanine or tryptophan normally closing the CDR3 is absent here, so this likely arose from a read error. The limits of the CDR3 on the DNA are not certain, so only TCRdb's listed CDR3 is given.

The germline V gene has CDR1 SGDLS and CDR2 YYNGEE. The CDR3 spans 13 amino acids, including both terminal residues. The source is a human donor in good health, serving as a control. The sample was sorted CD4+, CD8+, or CD8+CD57+ T cells (not recorded which) from PBMCs. The chain joins TRBV9 to TRBJ1-1. The CDR3 loop is CASSVVGRRLDTS.